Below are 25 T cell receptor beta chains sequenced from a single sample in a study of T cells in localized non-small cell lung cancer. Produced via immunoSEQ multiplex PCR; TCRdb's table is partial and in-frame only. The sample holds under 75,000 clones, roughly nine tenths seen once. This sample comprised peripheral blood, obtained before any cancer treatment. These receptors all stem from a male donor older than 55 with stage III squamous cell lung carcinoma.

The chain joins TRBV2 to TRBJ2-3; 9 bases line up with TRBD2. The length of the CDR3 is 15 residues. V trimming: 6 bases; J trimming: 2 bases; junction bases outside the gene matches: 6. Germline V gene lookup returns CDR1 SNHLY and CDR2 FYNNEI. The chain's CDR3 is CASRVAGAITDTQYF. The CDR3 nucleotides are TGTGCCAGCAGAGTAGCGGGGGCTATCACAGATACGCAGTATTTT.

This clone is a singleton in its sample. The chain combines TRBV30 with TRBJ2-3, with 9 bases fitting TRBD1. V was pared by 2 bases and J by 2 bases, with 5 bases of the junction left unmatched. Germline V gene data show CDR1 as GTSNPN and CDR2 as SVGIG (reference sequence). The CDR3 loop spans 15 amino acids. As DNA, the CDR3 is TGTGCCTGGAGTTGGGGACAGGGTTCCACAGATACGCAGTATTTT. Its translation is CAWSWGQGSTDTQYF.

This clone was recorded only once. The CDR3 reads CASSEMETQYF. The DNA of the CDR3 is TGTGCCAGCAGTGAAATGGAGACCCAGTACTTC. The chain links TRBV6-1 to TRBJ2-5; D is unresolved. The V end was cut by 2 bases, the J end by 5 bases, with 3 bases between. The CDR3 extends over 11 amino acids. Germline assignment: CDR1 MNHNS and CDR2 SASEGT.

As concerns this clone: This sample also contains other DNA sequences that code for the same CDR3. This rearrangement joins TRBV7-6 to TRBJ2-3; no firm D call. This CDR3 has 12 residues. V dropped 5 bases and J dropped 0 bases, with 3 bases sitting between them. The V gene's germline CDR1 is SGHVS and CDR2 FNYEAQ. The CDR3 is CASSLSTDTQYF. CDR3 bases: TGTGCCAGCAGCCTTAGCACAGATACGCAGTATTTT. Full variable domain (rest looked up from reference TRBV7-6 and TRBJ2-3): GAGVSQSPRYKVTKRGQDVALRCDPISGHVSLYWYRQALGQGPEFLTYFNYEAQQDKSGLPNDRFSAERPEGSISTLTIQRTEQRDSAMYRCASSLSTDTQYFGPGTRLTVL.

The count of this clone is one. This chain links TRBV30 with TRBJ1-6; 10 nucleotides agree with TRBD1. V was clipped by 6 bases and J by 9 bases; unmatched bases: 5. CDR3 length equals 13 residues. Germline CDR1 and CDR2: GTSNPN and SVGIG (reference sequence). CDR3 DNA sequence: TGTGCCTGTCTCCGGACAGGGGGTTCACCCCTCCACTTT. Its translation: CACLRTGGSPLHF.

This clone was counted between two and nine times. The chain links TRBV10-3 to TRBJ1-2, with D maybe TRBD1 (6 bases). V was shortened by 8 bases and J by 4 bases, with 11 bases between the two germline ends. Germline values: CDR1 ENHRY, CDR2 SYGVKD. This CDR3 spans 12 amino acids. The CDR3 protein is CAIQGDIYGYTF. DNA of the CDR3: TGTGCCATCCAAGGGGACATCTATGGCTACACCTTC.

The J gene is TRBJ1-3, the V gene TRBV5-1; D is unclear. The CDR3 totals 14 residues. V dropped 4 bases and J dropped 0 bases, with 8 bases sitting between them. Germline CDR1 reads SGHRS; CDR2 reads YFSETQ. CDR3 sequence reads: CASSPSGSGNTIYF. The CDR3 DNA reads TGCGCCAGCAGCCCCTCGGGCTCTGGAAACACCATATATTTT.

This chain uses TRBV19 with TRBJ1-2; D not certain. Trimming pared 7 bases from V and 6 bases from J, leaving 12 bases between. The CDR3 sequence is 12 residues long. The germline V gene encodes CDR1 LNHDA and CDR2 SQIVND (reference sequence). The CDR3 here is CASNQAPDGYTF. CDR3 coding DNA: TGTGCCAGTAATCAGGCACCTGATGGCTACACCTTC.

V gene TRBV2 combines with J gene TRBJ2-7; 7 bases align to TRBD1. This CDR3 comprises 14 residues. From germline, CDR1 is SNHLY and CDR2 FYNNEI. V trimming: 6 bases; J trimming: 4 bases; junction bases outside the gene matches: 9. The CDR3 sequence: CASSLGQAVYEQYV. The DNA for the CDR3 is TGTGCCAGCAGCTTAGGACAGGCCGTTTACGAGCAGTACGTC.

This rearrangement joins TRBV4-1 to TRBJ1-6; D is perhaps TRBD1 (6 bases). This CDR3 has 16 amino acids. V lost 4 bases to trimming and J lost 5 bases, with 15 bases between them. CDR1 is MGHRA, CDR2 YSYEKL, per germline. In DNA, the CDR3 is TGCGCCAGCAGCCCATTCGACAGGTGGGATAATTCACCCCTCCACTTT. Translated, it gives CASSPFDRWDNSPLHF.

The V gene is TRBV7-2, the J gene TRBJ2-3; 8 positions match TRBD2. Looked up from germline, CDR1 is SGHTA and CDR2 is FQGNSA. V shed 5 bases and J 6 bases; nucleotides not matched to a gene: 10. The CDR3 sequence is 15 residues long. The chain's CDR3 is CASSTRGGMRDTQYF. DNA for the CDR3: TGTGCCAGCAGCACCCGGGGGGGGATGAGGGATACGCAGTATTTT. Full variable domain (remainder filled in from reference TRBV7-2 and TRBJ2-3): GAGVSQSPSNKVTEKGKDVELRCDPISGHTALYWYRQSLGQGLEFLIYFQGNSAPDKSGLPSDRFSAERTGGSVSTLTIQRTQQEDSAVYLCASSTRGGMRDTQYFGPGTRLTVL.

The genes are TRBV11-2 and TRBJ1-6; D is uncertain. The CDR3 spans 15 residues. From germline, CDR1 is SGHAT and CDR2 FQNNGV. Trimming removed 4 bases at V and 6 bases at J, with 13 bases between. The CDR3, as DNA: TGTGCCAGCAGCTCCGGGTCTCTGGGTAATTCACCCCTCCACTTT. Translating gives CASSSGSLGNSPLHF.

CDR3 coding DNA: TGTGCCAGCTCACCACAGGGGCCACACACTGAAGCTTTCTTT. The encoded protein is CASSPQGPHTEAFF. V gene TRBV18 combines with J gene TRBJ1-1; perhaps TRBD1 as D (5 bases). CDR1 is KGHSH and CDR2 is LQKENI in the germline V gene. The CDR3 runs 14 residues. The V and J ends lost 1 base and 3 bases respectively, with 9 bases between them.

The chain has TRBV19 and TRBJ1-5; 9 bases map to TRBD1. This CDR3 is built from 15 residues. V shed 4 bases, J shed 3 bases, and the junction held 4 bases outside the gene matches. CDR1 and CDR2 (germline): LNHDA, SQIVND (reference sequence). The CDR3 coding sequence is TGTGCCAGTAGTACCCGGACAGGGGTCAATCAGCCCCAGCATTTT. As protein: CASSTRTGVNQPQHF.

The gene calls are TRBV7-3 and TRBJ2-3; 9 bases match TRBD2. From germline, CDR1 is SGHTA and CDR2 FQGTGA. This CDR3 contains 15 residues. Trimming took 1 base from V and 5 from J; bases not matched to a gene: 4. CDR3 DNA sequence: TGTGCCAGCAGCTTAAGCGGGGGGGCGGTAGATACGCAGTATTTT. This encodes CASSLSGGAVDTQYF.

The CDR3 nucleotides read TGTGCCAGCAGGCCGACAGGGGGAACCGGCGGGGAGCTGTTTTTT. Amino acid sequence: CASRPTGGTGGELFF. This chain uses TRBV28 with TRBJ2-2; 9 bases map to TRBD1. The CDR3 spans 15 residues. Germline V gene lookup returns CDR1 MDHEN and CDR2 SYDVKM. The trim removed 6 bases at V and 7 bases at J, leaving 9 bases unmatched.

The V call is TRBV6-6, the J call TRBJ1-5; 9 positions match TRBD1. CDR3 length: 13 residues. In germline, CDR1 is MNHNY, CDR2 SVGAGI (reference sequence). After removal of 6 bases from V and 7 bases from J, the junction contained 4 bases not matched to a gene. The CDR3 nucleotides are TGTGCCAGCAGGGGGACAGGGTACCAGCCCCAGCATTTT. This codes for CASRGTGYQPQHF.

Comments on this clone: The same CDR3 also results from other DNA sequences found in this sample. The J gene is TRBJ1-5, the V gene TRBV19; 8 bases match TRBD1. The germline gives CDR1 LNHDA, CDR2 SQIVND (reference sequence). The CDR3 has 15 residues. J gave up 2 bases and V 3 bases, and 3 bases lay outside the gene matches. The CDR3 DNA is TGTGCCAGTAGTATCCGGGGACAGGGCAATCAGCCCCAGCATTTT. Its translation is CASSIRGQGNQPQHF.

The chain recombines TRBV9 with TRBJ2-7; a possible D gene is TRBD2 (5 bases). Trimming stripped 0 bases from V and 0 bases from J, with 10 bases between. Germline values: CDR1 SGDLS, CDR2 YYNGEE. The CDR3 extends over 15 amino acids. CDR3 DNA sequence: TGTGCCAGCAGCGTAGAAGGAGGAAGCTCCTACGAGCAGTACTTC. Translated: CASSVEGGSSYEQYF.

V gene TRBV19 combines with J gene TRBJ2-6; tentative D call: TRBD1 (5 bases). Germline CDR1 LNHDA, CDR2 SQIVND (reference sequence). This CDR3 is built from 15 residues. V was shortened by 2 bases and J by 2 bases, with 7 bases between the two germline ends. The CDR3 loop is CASSIQGAGANVLTF. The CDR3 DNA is TGTGCCAGTAGTATACAGGGTGCTGGGGCCAACGTCCTGACTTTC.

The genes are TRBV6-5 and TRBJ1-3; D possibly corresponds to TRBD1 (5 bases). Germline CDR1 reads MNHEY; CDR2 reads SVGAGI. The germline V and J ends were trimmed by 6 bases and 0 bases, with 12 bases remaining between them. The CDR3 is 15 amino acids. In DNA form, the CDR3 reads TGTGCCAGCAGCCCAGGGCGTATCTCTGGAAACACCATATATTTT. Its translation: CASSPGRISGNTIYF.

The CDR3 reads CASTQGRARPTF. Here the CDR3 DNA reads TGTGCCAGCACCCAAGGGAGGGCCAGACCGACCTTC. The chain links TRBV21-1 to TRBJ1-2. TRBV21-1 has pseudogene status. The length of the CDR3 is 12 residues.

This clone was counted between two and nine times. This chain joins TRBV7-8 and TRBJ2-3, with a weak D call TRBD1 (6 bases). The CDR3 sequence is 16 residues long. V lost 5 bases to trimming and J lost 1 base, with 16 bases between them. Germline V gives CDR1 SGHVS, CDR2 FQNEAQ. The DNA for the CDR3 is TGTGCCAGCAGCAAGAAACAGGGCCCTGGCACAGATACGCAGTATTTT. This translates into CASSKKQGPGTDTQYF. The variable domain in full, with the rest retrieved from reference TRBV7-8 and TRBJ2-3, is GAGVSQSPRYKVAKRGQDVALRCDPISGHVSLFWYQQALGQGPEFLTYFQNEAQLDKSGLPSDRFFAERPEGSVSTLKIQRTQQEDSAVYLCASSKKQGPGTDTQYFGPGTRLTVL.

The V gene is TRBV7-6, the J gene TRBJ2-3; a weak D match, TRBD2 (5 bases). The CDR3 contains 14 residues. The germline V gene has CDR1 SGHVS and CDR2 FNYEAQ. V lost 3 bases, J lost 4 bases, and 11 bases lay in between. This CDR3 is CASSFARAPDTQYF. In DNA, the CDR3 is TGTGCCAGCAGCTTTGCGAGGGCTCCAGATACGCAGTATTTT.

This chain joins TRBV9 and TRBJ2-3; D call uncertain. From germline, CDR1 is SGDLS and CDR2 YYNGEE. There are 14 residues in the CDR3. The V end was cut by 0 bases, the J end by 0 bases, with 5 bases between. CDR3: CASSVAQSTDTQYF. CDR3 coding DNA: TGTGCCAGCAGCGTAGCCCAGAGCACAGATACGCAGTATTTT.